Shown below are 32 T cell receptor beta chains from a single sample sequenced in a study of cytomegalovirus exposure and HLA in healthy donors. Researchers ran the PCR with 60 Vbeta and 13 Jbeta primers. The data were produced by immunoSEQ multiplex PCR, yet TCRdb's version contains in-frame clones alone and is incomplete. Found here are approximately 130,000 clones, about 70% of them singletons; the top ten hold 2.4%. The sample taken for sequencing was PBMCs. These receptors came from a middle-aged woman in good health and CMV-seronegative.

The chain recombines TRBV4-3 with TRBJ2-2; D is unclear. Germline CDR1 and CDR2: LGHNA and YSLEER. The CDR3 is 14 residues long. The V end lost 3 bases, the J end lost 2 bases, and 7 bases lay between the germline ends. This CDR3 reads CASSHQFNTGELFF. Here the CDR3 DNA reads TGCGCCAGCAGCCACCAGTTTAACACCGGGGAGCTGTTTTTT.

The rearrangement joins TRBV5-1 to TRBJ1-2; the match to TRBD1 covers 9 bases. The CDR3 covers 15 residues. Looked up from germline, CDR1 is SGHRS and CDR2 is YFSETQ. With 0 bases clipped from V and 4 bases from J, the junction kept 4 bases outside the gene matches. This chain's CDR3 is CASSLAGTGLYGYTF. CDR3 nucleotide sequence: TGCGCCAGCAGCTTGGCCGGGACAGGGCTCTATGGCTACACCTTC.

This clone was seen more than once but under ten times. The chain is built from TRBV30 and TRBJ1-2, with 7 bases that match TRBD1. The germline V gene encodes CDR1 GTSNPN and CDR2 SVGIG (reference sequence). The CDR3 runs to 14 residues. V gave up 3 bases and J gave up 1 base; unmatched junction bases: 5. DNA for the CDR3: TGTGCCTGGAGGGTAGGGACAGTTAACTATGGCTACACCTTC. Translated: CAWRVGTVNYGYTF.

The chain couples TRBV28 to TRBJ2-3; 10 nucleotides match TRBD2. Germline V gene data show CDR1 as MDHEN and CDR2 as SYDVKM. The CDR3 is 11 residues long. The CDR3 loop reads CASGGTDTQYF. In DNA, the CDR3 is TGTGCTAGCGGGGGGACAGATACGCAGTATTTT.

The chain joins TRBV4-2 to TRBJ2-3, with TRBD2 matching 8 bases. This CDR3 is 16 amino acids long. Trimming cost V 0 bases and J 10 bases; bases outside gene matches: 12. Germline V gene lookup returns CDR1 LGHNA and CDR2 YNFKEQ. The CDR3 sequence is CASSQEGLGGTRSQYF. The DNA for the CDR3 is TGTGCCAGCAGCCAAGAGGGGTTAGGGGGGACTAGGTCGCAGTATTTT.

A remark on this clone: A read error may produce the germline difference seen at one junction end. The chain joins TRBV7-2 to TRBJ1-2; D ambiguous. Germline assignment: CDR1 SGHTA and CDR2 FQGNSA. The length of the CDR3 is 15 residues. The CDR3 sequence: CASSLERAGHYSYTF. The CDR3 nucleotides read TGTGCCAGCAGCTTAGAGCGGGCTGGGCACTATAGCTACACCTTC.

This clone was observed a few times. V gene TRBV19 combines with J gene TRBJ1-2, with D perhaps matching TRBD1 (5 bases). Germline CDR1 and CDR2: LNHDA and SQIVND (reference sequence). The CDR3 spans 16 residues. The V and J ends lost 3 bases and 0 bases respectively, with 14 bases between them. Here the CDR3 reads CASSISGTSANYGYTF. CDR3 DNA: TGTGCCAGTAGTATTTCAGGGACTAGTGCTAACTATGGCTACACCTTC.

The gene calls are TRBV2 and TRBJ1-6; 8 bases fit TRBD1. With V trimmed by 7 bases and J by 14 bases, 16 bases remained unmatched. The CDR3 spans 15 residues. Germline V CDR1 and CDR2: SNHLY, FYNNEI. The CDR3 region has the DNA TGTGCCAGCACCGGACAGGGTCCCGGACAAGAAACCCTCCACTTT. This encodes CASTGQGPGQETLHF.

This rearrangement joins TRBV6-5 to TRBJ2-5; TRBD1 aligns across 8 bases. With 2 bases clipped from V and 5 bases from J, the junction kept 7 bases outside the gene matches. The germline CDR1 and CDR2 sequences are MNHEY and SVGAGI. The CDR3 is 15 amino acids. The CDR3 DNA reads TGTGCCAGCAGTTACCAAGGACAGGGATGGGAGACCCAGTACTTC. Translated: CASSYQGQGWETQYF.

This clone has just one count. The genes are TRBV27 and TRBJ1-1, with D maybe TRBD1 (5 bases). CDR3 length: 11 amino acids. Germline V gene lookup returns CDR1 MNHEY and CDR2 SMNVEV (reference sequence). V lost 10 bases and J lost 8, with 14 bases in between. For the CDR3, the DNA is TGTGCCACCCTTCTCGGGGGGGAAGCTTTCTTT. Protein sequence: CATLLGGEAFF.

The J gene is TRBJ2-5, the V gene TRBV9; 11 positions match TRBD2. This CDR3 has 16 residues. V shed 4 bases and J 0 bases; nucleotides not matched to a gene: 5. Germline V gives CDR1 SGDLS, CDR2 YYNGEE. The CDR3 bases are TGTGCCAGCAGCCCCCGACTAGCGGGACACCAAGAGACCCAGTACTTC. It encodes CASSPRLAGHQETQYF.

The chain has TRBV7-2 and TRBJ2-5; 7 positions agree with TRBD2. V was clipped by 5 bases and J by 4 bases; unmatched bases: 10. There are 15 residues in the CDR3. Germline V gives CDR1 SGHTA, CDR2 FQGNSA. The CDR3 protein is CASSPKSGDSETQYF. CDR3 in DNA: TGTGCCAGCAGCCCAAAAAGCGGGGACTCAGAGACCCAGTACTTC.

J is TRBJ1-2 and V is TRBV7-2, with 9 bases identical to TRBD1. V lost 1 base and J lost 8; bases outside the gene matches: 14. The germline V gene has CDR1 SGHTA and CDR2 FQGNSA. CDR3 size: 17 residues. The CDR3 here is CASSLDPNRGRSSGYTF. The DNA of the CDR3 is TGTGCCAGCAGCTTAGACCCCAACAGGGGGCGATCGTCGGGCTACACCTTC.

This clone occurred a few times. The CDR3 nucleotides are TGTGCCAGCTCAACGGGACAGGCGGGCGAGCAGTACTTC. Protein: CASSTGQAGEQYF. The V and J genes are TRBV18 and TRBJ2-7; 8 nucleotides line up with TRBD1. CDR3 length: 13 residues. CDR1 and CDR2 (germline): KGHSH, LQKENI. Trimming removed 5 bases from V and 6 bases from J; junction bases left unmatched: 6.

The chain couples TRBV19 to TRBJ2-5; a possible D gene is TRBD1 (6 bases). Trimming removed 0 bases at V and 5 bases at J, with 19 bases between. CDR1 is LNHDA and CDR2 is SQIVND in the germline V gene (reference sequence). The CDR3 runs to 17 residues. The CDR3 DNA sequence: TGTGCCAGTAGTATAGAGTTCGGACAGTTGTGGGGGGAGACCCAGTACTTC. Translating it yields CASSIEFGQLWGETQYF.

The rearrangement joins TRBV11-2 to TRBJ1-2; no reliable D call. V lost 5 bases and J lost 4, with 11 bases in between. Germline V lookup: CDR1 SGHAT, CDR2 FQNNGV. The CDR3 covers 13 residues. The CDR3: CASSVPSVYGYTF. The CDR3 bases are TGTGCCAGCAGCGTCCCGTCGGTCTATGGCTACACCTTC. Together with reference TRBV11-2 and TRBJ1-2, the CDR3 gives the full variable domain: EAGVAQSPRYKIIEKRQSVAFWCNPISGHATLYWYQQILGQGPKLLIQFQNNGVVDDSQLPKDRFSAERLKGVDSTLKIQPAKLEDSAVYLCASSVPSVYGYTFGSGTRLTVV.

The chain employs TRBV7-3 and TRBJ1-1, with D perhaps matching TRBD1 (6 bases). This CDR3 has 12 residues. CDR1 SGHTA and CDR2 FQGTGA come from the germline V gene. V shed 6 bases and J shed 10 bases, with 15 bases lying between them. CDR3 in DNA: TGTGCCAGCAGTTCAGGGGCAGGTGCAGCTTTCTTT. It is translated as CASSSGAGAAFF. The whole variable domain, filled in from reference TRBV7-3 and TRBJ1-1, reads GAGVSQTPSNKVTEKGKYVELRCDPISGHTALYWYRQSLGQGPEFLIYFQGTGAADDSGLPNDRFFAVRPEGSVSTLKIQRTERGDSAVYLCASSSGAGAAFFGQGTRLTVV.

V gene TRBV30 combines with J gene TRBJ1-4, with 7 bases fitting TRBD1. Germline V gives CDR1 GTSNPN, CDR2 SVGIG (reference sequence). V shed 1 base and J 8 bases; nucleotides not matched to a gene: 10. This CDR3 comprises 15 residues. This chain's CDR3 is CAWSDGDRAGEKLFF. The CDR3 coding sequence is TGTGCCTGGAGTGATGGAGACAGGGCCGGCGAAAAACTGTTTTTT.

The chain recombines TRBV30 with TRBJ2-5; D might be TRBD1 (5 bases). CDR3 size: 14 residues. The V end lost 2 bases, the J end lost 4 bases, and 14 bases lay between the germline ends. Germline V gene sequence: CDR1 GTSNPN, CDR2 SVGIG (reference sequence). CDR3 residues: CAWSPGRVAETQYF. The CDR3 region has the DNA TGTGCCTGGAGTCCAGGCAGGGTAGCAGAGACCCAGTACTTC.

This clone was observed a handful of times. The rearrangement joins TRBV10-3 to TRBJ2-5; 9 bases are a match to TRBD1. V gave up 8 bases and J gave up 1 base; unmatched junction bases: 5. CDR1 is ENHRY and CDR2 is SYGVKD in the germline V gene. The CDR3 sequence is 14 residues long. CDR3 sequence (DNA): TGTGCCATCGGACCGGGACAGGGCCAAGAGACCCAGTACTTC. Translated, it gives CAIGPGQGQETQYF.

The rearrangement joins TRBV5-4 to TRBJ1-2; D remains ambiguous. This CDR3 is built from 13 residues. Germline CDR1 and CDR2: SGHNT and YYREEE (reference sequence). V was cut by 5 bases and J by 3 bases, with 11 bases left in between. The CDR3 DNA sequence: TGTGCCAGCAGTTTAGACACCTACTATGGCTACACCTTC. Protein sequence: CASSLDTYYGYTF.

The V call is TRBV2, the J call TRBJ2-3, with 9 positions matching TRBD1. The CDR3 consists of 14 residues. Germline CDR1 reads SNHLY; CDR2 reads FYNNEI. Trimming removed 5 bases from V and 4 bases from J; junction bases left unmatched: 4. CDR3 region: CASSRDRVPDTQYF. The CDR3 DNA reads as TGTGCCAGCAGTCGGGACAGGGTTCCAGATACGCAGTATTTT.

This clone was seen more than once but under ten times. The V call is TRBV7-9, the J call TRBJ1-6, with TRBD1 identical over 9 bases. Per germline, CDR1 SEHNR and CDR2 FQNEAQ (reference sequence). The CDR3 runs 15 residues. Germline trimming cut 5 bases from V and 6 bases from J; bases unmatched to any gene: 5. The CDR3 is CASSADRGFNSPLHF. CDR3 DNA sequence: TGTGCCAGCAGCGCCGACAGGGGGTTTAATTCACCCCTCCACTTT.

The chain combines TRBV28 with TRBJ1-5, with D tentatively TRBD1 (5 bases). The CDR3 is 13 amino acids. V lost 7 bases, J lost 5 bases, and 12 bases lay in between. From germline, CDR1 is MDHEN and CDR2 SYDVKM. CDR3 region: CASTLGGDQPQHF. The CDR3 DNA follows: TGTGCCAGCACCCTTGGGGGGGATCAGCCCCAGCATTTT.

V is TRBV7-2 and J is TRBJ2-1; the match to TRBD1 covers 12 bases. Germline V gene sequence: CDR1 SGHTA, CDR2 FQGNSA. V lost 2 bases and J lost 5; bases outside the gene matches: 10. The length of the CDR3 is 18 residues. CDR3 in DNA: TGTGCCAGCAGCTTAAGGGGACAGGGGGCCCCTAGGGACAATGAGCAGTTCTTC. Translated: CASSLRGQGAPRDNEQFF.

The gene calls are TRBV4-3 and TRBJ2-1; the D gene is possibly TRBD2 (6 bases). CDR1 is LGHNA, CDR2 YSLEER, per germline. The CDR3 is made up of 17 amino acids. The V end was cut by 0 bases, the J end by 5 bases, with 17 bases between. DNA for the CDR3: TGCGCCAGCAGCCAAGATTTTTCCGGGGGAGTCGACAATGAGCAGTTCTTC. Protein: CASSQDFSGGVDNEQFF.

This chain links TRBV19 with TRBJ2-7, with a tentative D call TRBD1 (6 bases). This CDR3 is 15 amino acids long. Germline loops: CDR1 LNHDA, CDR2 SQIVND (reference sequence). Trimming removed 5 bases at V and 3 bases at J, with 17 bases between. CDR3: CASSAWGRSDYEQYF. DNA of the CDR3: TGTGCCAGTAGTGCTTGGGGGCGGTCCGACTACGAGCAGTACTTC. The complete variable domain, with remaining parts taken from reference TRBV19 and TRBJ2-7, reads DGGITQSPKYLFRKEGQNVTLSCEQNLNHDAMYWYRQDPGQGLRLIYYSQIVNDFQKGDIAEGYSVSREKKESFPLTVTSAQKNPTAFYLCASSAWGRSDYEQYFGPGTRLTVT.

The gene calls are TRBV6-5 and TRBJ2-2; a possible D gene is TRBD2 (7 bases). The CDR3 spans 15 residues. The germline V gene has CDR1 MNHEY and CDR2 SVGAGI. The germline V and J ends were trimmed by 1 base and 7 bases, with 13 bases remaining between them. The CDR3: CASSYWEGGFGELFF. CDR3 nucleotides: TGTGCCAGCAGTTACTGGGAGGGGGGGTTCGGGGAGCTGTTTTTT.

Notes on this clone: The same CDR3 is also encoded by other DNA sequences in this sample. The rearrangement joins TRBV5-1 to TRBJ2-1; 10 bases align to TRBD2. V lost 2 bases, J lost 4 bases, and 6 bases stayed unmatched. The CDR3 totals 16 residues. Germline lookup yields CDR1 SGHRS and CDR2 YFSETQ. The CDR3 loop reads CASSLGGSGGYNEQFF. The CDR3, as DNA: TGCGCCAGCAGCTTAGGGGGTAGCGGGGGGTACAATGAGCAGTTCTTC. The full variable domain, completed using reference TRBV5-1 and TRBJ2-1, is KAGVTQTPRYLIKTRGQQVTLSCSPISGHRSVSWYQQTPGQGLQFLFEYFSETQRNKGNFPGRFSGRQFSNSRSEMNVSTLELGDSALYLCASSLGGSGGYNEQFFGPGTRLTVL.

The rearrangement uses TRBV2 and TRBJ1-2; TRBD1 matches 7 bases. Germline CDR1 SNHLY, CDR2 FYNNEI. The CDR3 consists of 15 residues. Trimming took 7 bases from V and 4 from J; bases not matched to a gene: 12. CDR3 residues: CASIDRVKPLYGYTF. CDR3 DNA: TGTGCCAGCATAGACAGGGTGAAGCCTCTCTATGGCTACACCTTC.

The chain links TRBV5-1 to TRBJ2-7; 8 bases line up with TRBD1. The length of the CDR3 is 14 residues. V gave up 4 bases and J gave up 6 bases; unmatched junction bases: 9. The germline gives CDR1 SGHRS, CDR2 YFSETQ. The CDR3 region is CASSTDREGLEQYF. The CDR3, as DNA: TGCGCCAGCAGCACGGACAGGGAAGGGCTCGAGCAGTACTTC.

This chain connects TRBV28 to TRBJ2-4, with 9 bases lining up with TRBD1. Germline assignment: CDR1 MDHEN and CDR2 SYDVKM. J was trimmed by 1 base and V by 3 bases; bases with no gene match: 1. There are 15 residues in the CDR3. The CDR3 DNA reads TGTGCCAGCAGTTTCGGACAGGGGGCCAAAAACATTCAGTACTTC. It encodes CASSFGQGAKNIQYF.